This T cell receptor beta chain appears in the sequencing data of a study of T cell responses to AZD1222 COVID-19 vaccine. General study points: Unmutated variant regions reportedly attract nearly half of all spike-specific TCRs.

Libraries were prepared by immunoSEQ multiplex PCR; TCRdb keeps only in-frame clonotypes and omits some of them. The table has about 110,000 clones, about 86% seen once. There are 13 residues in the CDR3. The germline gives CDR1 LNHDA, CDR2 SQIVND (reference sequence). V dropped 4 bases and J dropped 3 bases, with 8 bases sitting between them. On this clone: Antigen unknown.

The receptor was derived from an adult in good health. The specimen was peripheral blood, collected on day 0 of AZD1222 vaccination. The chain carries TRBV19 and TRBJ2-3; D gene ambiguous. The CDR3 loop is CASSTLLTDTQYF. CDR3 nucleotides: TGTGCCAGTAGTACCCTCTTAACAGATACGCAGTATTTT. Complete variable domain (other parts from reference TRBV19 and TRBJ2-3): DGGITQSPKYLFRKEGQNVTLSCEQNLNHDAMYWYRQDPGQGLRLIYYSQIVNDFQKGDIAEGYSVSREKKESFPLTVTSAQKNPTAFYLCASSTLLTDTQYFGPGTRLTVL.